The 13 T cell receptor beta chains in this list originate from one sample, sequenced in a study of cytomegalovirus exposure and HLA in healthy donors. Researchers ran the PCR with 60 Vbeta and 13 Jbeta primers. The data were produced by immunoSEQ multiplex PCR, yet TCRdb's version contains in-frame clones alone and is incomplete. The sample lists around 92,000 clones; roughly 76% were seen once. The sample was PBMCs. The receptors shown here come from a human donor in good health.

V is TRBV19 and J is TRBJ1-2, with a weak D call TRBD1 (6 bases). Trimming cost V 10 bases and J 4 bases, with 16 bases left between them. The CDR3 loop spans 13 amino acids. Germline CDR1 LNHDA, CDR2 SQIVND (reference sequence). The CDR3 coding sequence is TGTGCCACTCTAAACAGGGCTTCCTATGGCTACACCTTC. It encodes CATLNRASYGYTF.

This clone was picked up a small number of times. The chain uses TRBV6-1 and TRBJ2-1; D is possibly TRBD2 (6 bases). V was shortened by 6 bases and J by 11 bases, with 14 bases between the two germline ends. Germline V gene lookup returns CDR1 MNHNS and CDR2 SASEGT. The CDR3 has 12 amino acids. DNA for the CDR3: TGTGCCAGCAGCGTAGCCGGGAGTCAGCAGTTCTTC. Its translation is CASSVAGSQQFF.

This clone showed up just once. The chain carries TRBV11-3 and TRBJ2-4; D unresolved. Looked up from germline, CDR1 is SGHNT and CDR2 is YENEEA. The CDR3 is made up of 13 amino acids. The V end lost 4 bases, the J end lost 5 bases, and 9 bases lay between the germline ends. CDR3 loop: CASSSQSQNIQYF. The CDR3 DNA is TGTGCCAGCAGCTCACAGAGCCAAAACATTCAGTACTTC. Combining the CDR3 with reference TRBV11-3 and TRBJ2-4 gives the whole variable domain EAGVVQSPRYKIIEKKQPVAFWCNPISGHNTLYWYLQNLGQGPELLIRYENEEAVDDSQLPKDRFSAERLKGVDSTLKIQPAELGDSAVYLCASSSQSQNIQYFGAGTRLSVL.

This clone was recorded a few times. The chain recombines TRBV4-1 with TRBJ1-1, with no clear D. The CDR3 contains 13 residues. The germline V gene encodes CDR1 MGHRA and CDR2 YSYEKL. Trimming pared 1 base from V and 6 bases from J, leaving 9 bases between. The CDR3 sequence is CASSQVVDSEAFF. The CDR3 nucleotides read TGCGCCAGCAGCCAAGTAGTAGATTCTGAAGCTTTCTTT.

The chain has TRBV29-1 and TRBJ1-2; D call uncertain. V lost 4 bases and J 4 bases, leaving 16 bases between the germline ends. The CDR3 sequence is 14 residues long. Germline lookup yields CDR1 SQVTM and CDR2 ANQGSEA. CDR3 amino acids: CSVGVAERVYGYTF. CDR3 sequence (DNA): TGCAGCGTTGGAGTAGCAGAGAGGGTCTATGGCTACACCTTC.

CDR3 loop: CASSLQGEAFF. DNA for the CDR3: TGCGCCAGCAGCCTCCAGGGTGAAGCTTTCTTT. The rearrangement uses TRBV5-1 and TRBJ1-1; D perhaps matches TRBD1 (5 bases). Germline loops: CDR1 SGHRS, CDR2 YFSETQ. Trimming stripped 4 bases from V and 7 bases from J, with 8 bases between. This CDR3 region has 11 residues.

The V gene is TRBV12-5, the J gene TRBJ1-1; D not resolved. The germline V gene has CDR1 LGHNT and CDR2 FRNRAP. The V and J ends lost 4 bases and 1 base respectively, with 16 bases between them. The CDR3 loop spans 16 amino acids. For the CDR3, the DNA is TGTGCTAGTGGTTCGGACTCGAAAGGACGGAACACTGAAGCTTTCTTT. It is translated as CASGSDSKGRNTEAFF. The entire variable domain, with the rest obtained from reference TRBV12-5 and TRBJ1-1, is as follows: DARVTQTPRHKVTEMGQEVTMRCQPILGHNTVFWYRQTMMQGLELLAYFRNRAPLDDSGMPKDRFSAEMPDATLATLKIQPSEPRDSAVYFCASGSDSKGRNTEAFFGQGTRLTVV.

The chain carries TRBV7-9 and TRBJ2-5; D not resolved. TRBJ2-7 matches the DNA end more closely, so the J call is doubtful. The germline gives CDR1 SEHNR, CDR2 FQNEAQ (reference sequence). There are 12 residues in the CDR3. CDR3 coding DNA: TGTGCCAGCAGCGCTGAACACTACGAGCAGTACTTC. Translated: CASSAEHYEQYF.

The rearrangement joins TRBV5-4 to TRBJ1-6; 7 nucleotides line up with TRBD1. V was clipped by 6 bases and J by 8 bases; unmatched bases: 11. The CDR3 runs 15 residues. Germline V lookup: CDR1 SGHNT, CDR2 YYREEE (reference sequence). CDR3 bases: TGTGCCAGCACCCCTGACAGGGCGCTATATTCACCCCTCCACTTT. Translation gives CASTPDRALYSPLHF.

V is TRBV2 and J is TRBJ1-3, with 11 bases fitting TRBD1. With 5 bases clipped from V and 6 bases from J, the junction kept 3 bases outside the gene matches. The CDR3 extends over 14 amino acids. CDR1 is SNHLY and CDR2 is FYNNEI in the germline V gene. The CDR3 is CASSRTGGENTIYF. The CDR3 DNA reads TGTGCCAGCAGTAGGACAGGGGGCGAAAACACCATATATTTT.

The chain recombines TRBV18 with TRBJ2-1, with a weak D call TRBD2 (7 bases). Germline values: CDR1 KGHSH, CDR2 LQKENI. V shed 5 bases and J shed 2 bases, with 19 bases lying between them. The CDR3 spans 17 residues. The DNA for the CDR3 is TGTGCCAGCTCAGGGGGGACTACAGGGTACCCCTACAATGAGCAGTTCTTC. It encodes CASSGGTTGYPYNEQFF.

In its sample, this clone was seen once. The chain is built from TRBV5-1 and TRBJ2-3; no reliable D call. V shed 5 bases and J shed 5 bases, with 6 bases lying between them. The V gene's germline CDR1 is SGHRS and CDR2 YFSETQ. The CDR3 covers 11 residues. In nucleotides, the CDR3 is TGCGCCAGCAGTTCCGGAGATACGCAGTATTTT. It specifies CASSSGDTQYF.

The chain is built from TRBV12-5 and TRBJ2-3; 9 bases fit TRBD2. V lost 7 bases, J lost 1 base, and 15 bases stayed unmatched. Germline V gives CDR1 LGHNT, CDR2 FRNRAP. This CDR3 has 18 amino acids. The CDR3 DNA is TGTGCTAGTGCCGGTGGGCGGGGGGGCGGGTCGGGCACAGATACGCAGTATTTT. Translating it yields CASAGGRGGGSGTDTQYF.